What follows are 27 T cell receptor beta chains derived from one specimen sequenced in a study of cytomegalovirus exposure and HLA in healthy donors. PCR was performed using 60 Vbeta and 13 Jbeta primers. The protocol was immunoSEQ multiplex PCR, while the TCRdb copy is restricted to in-frame clones and leaves out a portion. The sample contains about 160,000 clones, 60% to 80% of which appear only once. The sequenced sample was PBMCs. The receptor source for this set is a man aged 60 to 69 in good health and CMV-seronegative.

V and J are TRBV11-2 and TRBJ2-2; perhaps TRBD2 as D (5 bases). The germline V gene encodes CDR1 SGHAT and CDR2 FQNNGV. Trimming cost V 5 bases and J 3 bases, with 16 bases left between them. CDR3 length equals 16 residues. DNA for the CDR3: TGTGCCAGCAGCCTCTTTGCGGGCGGAGACACCGGGGAGCTGTTTTTT. It translates to CASSLFAGGDTGELFF.

This clone was seen only a few times. The chain combines TRBV30 with TRBJ1-2; no reliable D call. Per germline, CDR1 GTSNPN and CDR2 SVGIG (reference sequence). Trimming stripped 0 bases from V and 10 bases from J, with 12 bases between. The CDR3 consists of 12 residues. CDR3 coding DNA: TGTGCCTGGAGTGTGGGCCTCACTGACTACACCTTC. This sequence encodes CAWSVGLTDYTF.

This clone was recorded only once. The chain has TRBV19 and TRBJ2-7; D unclear. The V gene lost 4 bases and the J gene lost 5 bases, with 12 bases spanning the gap. Germline values: CDR1 LNHDA, CDR2 SQIVND (reference sequence). CDR3 length: 13 amino acids. CDR3 loop: CASSTRLTHEQYF. DNA of the CDR3: TGTGCCAGTAGTACAAGACTGACTCACGAGCAGTACTTC.

The chain combines TRBV4-3 with TRBJ2-3; 10 bases fit TRBD1. This CDR3 comprises 16 residues. The germline V gene encodes CDR1 LGHNA and CDR2 YSLEER. V gave up 2 bases and J gave up 5 bases; unmatched junction bases: 7. CDR3 nucleotides: TGCGCCAGCAGCCAAACCGGGACAGGGGCCAGAGATACGCAGTATTTT. It encodes CASSQTGTGARDTQYF.

This clone was counted only a few times. An end of the junction differs from the germline gene, which may be a read error. The V call is TRBV19, the J call TRBJ2-5, with 16 bases fitting TRBD2. This CDR3 comprises 18 residues. Germline V CDR1 and CDR2: LNHDA, SQIVND (reference sequence). The CDR3 sequence: CASSILGLAGGVREAQYF. CDR3 DNA sequence: TGTGCCAGTAGTATACTGGGACTAGCGGGAGGGGTTCGAGAGGCCCAGTACTTC.

Of note for this clone: Other nucleotide sequences in the sample specify the same CDR3. The chain uses TRBV15 and TRBJ2-3; 7 bases line up with TRBD2. This CDR3 has 15 amino acids. Germline CDR1 is LNHNV and CDR2 is YYDKDF (reference sequence). V was clipped by 1 base and J by 1 base; unmatched bases: 2. CDR3 in DNA: TGTGCCACCAGCAGAGGAACTAGCGGCACAGATACGCAGTATTTT. It translates to CATSRGTSGTDTQYF.

This chain connects TRBV4-2 to TRBJ2-6; TRBD1 aligns across 9 bases. CDR1 and CDR2 (germline): LGHNA, YNFKEQ. This CDR3 has 16 amino acids. Trimming removed 3 bases from V and 3 bases from J; junction bases left unmatched: 3. This chain's CDR3 is CASSQGQGGGANVLTF. The CDR3 nucleotides are TGTGCCAGCAGCCAGGGACAGGGCGGTGGGGCCAACGTCCTGACTTTC.

The chain recombines TRBV9 with TRBJ2-3, with 7 bases matching TRBD2. Germline V lookup: CDR1 SGDLS, CDR2 YYNGEE. The CDR3 is 14 residues long. The V gene end was trimmed by 1 base and the J gene end by 9 bases; junction bases not matched to a gene: 8. This CDR3 reads CASSVREVQTTQYF. The CDR3 coding sequence is TGTGCCAGCAGCGTACGGGAGGTGCAGACGACGCAGTATTTT. The variable domain in full, with the rest retrieved from reference TRBV9 and TRBJ2-3, is DSGVTQTPKHLITATGQRVTLRCSPRSGDLSVYWYQQSLDQGLQFLIQYYNGEERAKGNILERFSAQQFPDLHSELNLSSLELGDSALYFCASSVREVQTTQYFGPGTRLTVL.

The chain is built from TRBV4-1 and TRBJ2-7, with 15 bases aligning to TRBD2. Losses at the gene ends were 4 bases for V and 2 bases for J; bases not matched to a gene: 9. The CDR3 sequence is 18 residues long. CDR1 is MGHRA, CDR2 YSYEKL, per germline. CDR3 sequence: CASSPSSGLAGGTYEQYF. The CDR3 DNA follows: TGCGCCAGCAGCCCATCGTCGGGACTAGCGGGGGGTACCTACGAGCAGTACTTC.

This clone was counted between two and nine times. The chain has TRBV7-2 and TRBJ2-7; D possibly corresponds to TRBD1 (5 bases). This CDR3 contains 14 residues. V was clipped by 1 base and J by 6 bases, with 13 bases between them. Germline assignment: CDR1 SGHTA and CDR2 FQGNSA. CDR3 loop: CASSLEGAVPEQYF. The CDR3 nucleotides are TGTGCCAGCAGCTTAGAAGGGGCGGTGCCCGAGCAGTACTTC. The whole variable domain, remainder taken from reference TRBV7-2 and TRBJ2-7, is GAGVSQSPSNKVTEKGKDVELRCDPISGHTALYWYRQSLGQGLEFLIYFQGNSAPDKSGLPSDRFSAERTGGSVSTLTIQRTQQEDSAVYLCASSLEGAVPEQYFGPGTRLTVT.

This clone was counted a single time. DNA for the CDR3: TGTGCCAGCAGCTTCTATGAGAGGTGGACACCGAAGGGGGAGACCCAGTACTTC. Translated: CASSFYERWTPKGETQYF. This chain connects TRBV7-2 to TRBJ2-5; tentatively, D is TRBD1 (5 bases). CDR1 and CDR2 (germline): SGHTA, FQGNSA. Between the trimmed V and J ends, which lost 3 bases and 5 bases, there was a span of 25 bases. This CDR3 has 18 residues. The whole variable domain, remainder taken from reference TRBV7-2 and TRBJ2-5, is GAGVSQSPSNKVTEKGKDVELRCDPISGHTALYWYRQSLGQGLEFLIYFQGNSAPDKSGLPSDRFSAERTGGSVSTLTIQRTQQEDSAVYLCASSFYERWTPKGETQYFGPGTRLLVL.

In regard to this clone: One end of the junction fails to match germline, which may point to a read error. The chain is built from TRBV9 and TRBJ2-2; 9 bases are a match to TRBD1. Germline values: CDR1 SGDLS, CDR2 YYNGEE. The CDR3 consists of 17 residues. The CDR3 loop reads CASGVTPGDRVTGELFF. The CDR3 nucleotides are TGTGCCAGCGGCGTCACACCTGGGGACAGGGTTACCGGGGAGCTGTTTTTT.

The chain combines TRBV5-1 with TRBJ2-2; a weak D match, TRBD1 (5 bases). This CDR3 spans 14 amino acids. Looked up from germline, CDR1 is SGHRS and CDR2 is YFSETQ. V was clipped by 0 bases and J by 4 bases, with 7 bases between them. CDR3 in DNA: TGCGCCAGCAGCTTGGGACAGACCACCGGGGAGCTGTTTTTT. Its translation is CASSLGQTTGELFF.

V is TRBV19 and J is TRBJ2-7, with 7 bases lining up with TRBD1. The CDR3 runs to 16 residues. Trimming removed 4 bases from V and 5 bases from J; junction bases left unmatched: 14. Germline V gene lookup returns CDR1 LNHDA and CDR2 SQIVND (reference sequence). CDR3 DNA: TGTGCCAGTAGTAAACAGACAGGGCCCCCTACAGACGAGCAGTACTTC. Translated, it gives CASSKQTGPPTDEQYF.

The chain has TRBV4-1 and TRBJ1-2; D uncertain. Germline V gene data show CDR1 as MGHRA and CDR2 as YSYEKL. This CDR3 is 15 amino acids long. Trimming removed 0 bases at V and 3 bases at J, with 11 bases between. CDR3 amino acids: CASSQEGTVDYGYTF. CDR3 bases: TGCGCCAGCAGCCAAGAAGGAACAGTTGACTATGGCTACACCTTC.

The chain employs TRBV11-2 and TRBJ2-3, with TRBD2 matching 7 bases. The CDR3 has 17 residues. The V and J ends lost 4 bases and 3 bases, in that order; junction bases with no gene match: 13. The germline V gene has CDR1 SGHAT and CDR2 FQNNGV. As DNA, the CDR3 is TGTGCCAGCAGCTCCCCAAGGGCGTCGGGAGGAACAGATACGCAGTATTTT. Amino acids: CASSSPRASGGTDTQYF.

This chain joins TRBV30 and TRBJ1-3; weak D call: TRBD1 (5 bases). The V end was cut by 5 bases, the J end by 2 bases, with 7 bases between. The CDR3 extends over 12 amino acids. The germline V gene has CDR1 GTSNPN and CDR2 SVGIG (reference sequence). CDR3 DNA: TGTGCCTGGGACAGAACTGGAAACACCATATATTTT. Translating it yields CAWDRTGNTIYF.

The V call is TRBV19, the J call TRBJ2-2, with D maybe TRBD1 (6 bases). CDR1 is LNHDA and CDR2 is SQIVND in the germline V gene (reference sequence). The CDR3 has 15 residues. CDR3 coding DNA: TGTGCTACCGCCAGGGGAAGCGCGAACACCGGGGAGCTGTTTTTT. It specifies CATARGSANTGELFF.

This chain connects TRBV29-1 to TRBJ2-7, with TRBD1 matching 7 bases. Trimming at V came to 7 bases and at J to 4 bases, leaving 10 bases not matched to a gene. CDR1 and CDR2 from the germline V gene are SQVTM and ANQGSEA. This CDR3 region has 13 residues. CDR3 amino acids: CSARQGFGYEQYF. The CDR3 coding sequence is TGCAGCGCTAGACAGGGTTTTGGTTACGAGCAGTACTTC.

The chain combines TRBV7-9 with TRBJ1-5; no clear D gene. The CDR3 is 14 residues long. Germline assignment: CDR1 SEHNR and CDR2 FQNEAQ (reference sequence). V was clipped by 5 bases and J by 3 bases, with 11 bases between them. Here the CDR3 DNA reads TGTGCCAGCAGCGACCAGGCTACCAATCAGCCCCAGCATTTT. Amino acid sequence: CASSDQATNQPQHF.

The rearrangement joins TRBV5-4 to TRBJ2-1; 11 bases match TRBD2. The CDR3 covers 19 residues. Germline V gene sequence: CDR1 SGHNT, CDR2 YYREEE (reference sequence). The ends lost 4 bases at V and 0 bases at J; junction bases unmatched: 12. The CDR3 region has the DNA TGTGCCAGCAGCCCTCGATCTCGTGGGACTAGCGGCTCCTACAATGAGCAGTTCTTC. Residues: CASSPRSRGTSGSYNEQFF.

This clone came up once. The chain joins TRBV28 to TRBJ1-2; TRBD1 matches at 12 bases. The length of the CDR3 is 18 residues. CDR1 MDHEN and CDR2 SYDVKM come from the germline V gene. After removal of 6 bases from V and 4 bases from J, the junction contained 15 bases not matched to a gene. The CDR3 here is CASRKSGTGGASVYGYTF. For the CDR3, the DNA is TGTGCCAGCAGGAAGTCCGGGACAGGGGGCGCGTCGGTCTATGGCTACACCTTC.

As regards this clone: Different DNA sequences within this sample yield the same CDR3. This sequence joins TRBV6-6 and TRBJ2-5, with 8 bases aligning to TRBD2. From germline, CDR1 is MNHNY and CDR2 SVGAGI (reference sequence). The CDR3 is made up of 13 amino acids. The V and J ends lost 2 bases and 5 bases, in that order; junction bases with no gene match: 1. The CDR3 sequence: CASSYQRGETQYF. The CDR3 bases are TGTGCCAGCAGTTACCAGCGGGGGGAGACCCAGTACTTC.

The genes are TRBV27 and TRBJ1-2, with 8 nucleotides matching TRBD1. CDR1 is MNHEY, CDR2 SMNVEV, per germline (reference sequence). CDR3 length equals 15 residues. The junction had 5 bases not matched to a gene; V was cut back by 1 base and J by 4 bases. In DNA, the CDR3 is TGTGCCAGCAGTTTATATGGGACAGGTTCCTATGGCTACACCTTC. It yields the protein CASSLYGTGSYGYTF.

The gene calls are TRBV5-1 and TRBJ2-3; 12 positions agree with TRBD2. The CDR3 has 19 amino acids. V gave up 2 bases and J gave up 1 base; unmatched junction bases: 11. From germline, CDR1 is SGHRS and CDR2 YFSETQ. The CDR3 DNA reads as TGCGCCAGCAGCTTTGCCCTAGCGGGGGGGATCCGCGGCACAGATACGCAGTATTTT. It codes for CASSFALAGGIRGTDTQYF.

V gene TRBV25-1 combines with J gene TRBJ1-1; D is perhaps TRBD1 (5 bases). V gave up 6 bases and J gave up 10 bases, with 15 bases separating them. Germline assignment: CDR1 MGHDK and CDR2 SYGVNS. The CDR3 covers 12 residues. The CDR3 nucleotides read TGTGCCAGCAGCCACTACAGGTCAGCAGCTTTCTTT. This sequence encodes CASSHYRSAAFF.

The rearrangement links TRBV30 to TRBJ1-4, with 9 bases fitting TRBD1. The CDR3 has 15 amino acids. The V segment lost 1 base and the J segment 7 bases; nucleotides outside the gene matches: 7. Per germline, CDR1 GTSNPN and CDR2 SVGIG (reference sequence). CDR3 coding DNA: TGTGCCTGGAGTGCCGGACAGGGGAGCAGTGAAAAACTGTTTTTT. Translation: CAWSAGQGSSEKLFF.